This T cell receptor beta chain was sequenced for a study of CD8 T cells in ankylosing spondylitis. Using quantitative 5'-RACE with molecular barcodes, the authors made TCR beta libraries. TCRdb analysed the 5' RACE reads with MiXCR anew, one entry per CDR3 protein. The sample holds roughly 280,000 distinct CDR3 sequences, roughly 20% seen once. Overall study results and limits: According to the report, clones linked to the disease were significantly enriched in matched synovial fluid samples taken from ankylosing spondylitis patients.

This clonotype showed up just a few times. Its antigen is not known. In germline, CDR1 is KGHSH, CDR2 LQKENI. CDR3 length equals 17 residues. Unmatched junction bases numbered 10, after V lost 4 bases and J lost 0 bases. The sequence came from a male donor with ankylosing spondylitis or in good health (not recorded which). Sample: blood, either unsorted or a sorted T cell fraction (not recorded which). J is TRBJ2-3 and V is TRBV18, with 7 positions matching TRBD1. CDR3: CASSREDRKSSTDTQYF. Here the CDR3 DNA reads TGTGCCAGCTCACGCGAGGACAGGAAATCTAGCACAGATACGCAGTATTTT.